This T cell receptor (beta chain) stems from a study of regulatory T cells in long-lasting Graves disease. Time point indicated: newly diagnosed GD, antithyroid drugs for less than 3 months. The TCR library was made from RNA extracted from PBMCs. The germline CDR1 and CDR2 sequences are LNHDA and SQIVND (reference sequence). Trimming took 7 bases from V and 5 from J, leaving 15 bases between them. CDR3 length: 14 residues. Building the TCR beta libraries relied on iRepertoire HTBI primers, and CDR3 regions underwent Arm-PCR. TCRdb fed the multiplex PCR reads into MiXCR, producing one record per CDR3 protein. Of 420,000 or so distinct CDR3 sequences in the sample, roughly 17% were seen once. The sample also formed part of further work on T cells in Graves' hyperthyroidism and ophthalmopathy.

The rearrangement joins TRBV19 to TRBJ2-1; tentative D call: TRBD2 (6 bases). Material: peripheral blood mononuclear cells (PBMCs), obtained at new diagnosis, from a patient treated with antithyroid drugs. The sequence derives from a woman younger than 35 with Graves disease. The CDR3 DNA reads TGTGCCAGTACCCTGGAGGGCCTTAACAATGAGCAGTTCTTC. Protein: CASTLEGLNNEQFF.